What follows are 16 T cell receptor beta chains derived from one specimen sequenced in a study of T cell responses to AZD1222 COVID-19 vaccine. Method: immunoSEQ multiplex PCR; TCRdb's copy keeps in-frame clones and lacks some. Seen here are fewer than 150,000 clones, about 89% observed once, and the top ten hold 9.5%. The input for sequencing was peripheral blood, taken 28 days after the second AZD1222 dose. Receptors originate from an adult who received the AZD1222 COVID-19 vaccine.

The chain recombines TRBV7-9 with TRBJ1-2, with unresolved D. Germline V CDR1 and CDR2: SEHNR, FQNEAQ (reference sequence). The length of the CDR3 is 14 residues. V was cut by 7 bases and J by 5 bases, with 17 bases left in between. The chain's CDR3 is CASNPYMEPYGYTF. CDR3 DNA: TGTGCCAGCAACCCCTACATGGAGCCGTATGGCTACACCTTC.

This clone was counted only a few times. The rearrangement joins TRBV2 to TRBJ1-1; the D gene is possibly TRBD1 (6 bases). V lost 7 bases, J lost 1 base, and 10 bases lay in between. CDR1 SNHLY and CDR2 FYNNEI come from the germline V gene. There are 13 residues in the CDR3. The CDR3 bases are TGTGCCAGCATCCGGACAGAGAACACTGAAGCTTTCTTT. Protein product: CASIRTENTEAFF.

This sequence joins TRBV5-1 and TRBJ2-7, with D unresolved. V was shortened by 4 bases and J by 4 bases, with 12 bases between the two germline ends. The CDR3 totals 13 residues. Germline V gene data show CDR1 as SGHRS and CDR2 as YFSETQ. In DNA, the CDR3 is TGCGCCAGCAGCAAAGACGTGAAGTACGAGCAGTACTTC. It translates to CASSKDVKYEQYF.

This chain links TRBV7-9 with TRBJ2-5; 9 bases match TRBD1. This CDR3 comprises 15 residues. After removal of 6 bases from V and 5 bases from J, the junction contained 10 bases not matched to a gene. Per the germline V gene, CDR1 is SEHNR and CDR2 is FQNEAQ (reference sequence). The CDR3 loop is CASRPGTGFLETQYF. The CDR3 nucleotides are TGTGCCAGCAGGCCCGGGACAGGGTTTCTTGAGACCCAGTACTTC.

V and J are TRBV18 and TRBJ1-3; D may be TRBD1 (5 bases). CDR1 and CDR2 (germline): KGHSH, LQKENI. V was cut by 1 base and J by 8 bases, with 18 bases left in between. This CDR3 is 16 amino acids long. CDR3 in DNA: TGTGCCAGCTCACCACTCGCCCGCAGCCTGGGGGACACCATATATTTT. Translating gives CASSPLARSLGDTIYF.

V and J are TRBV12-3 or TRBV12-4 and TRBJ1-2, with TRBD1 matching over 8 bases. The CDR3 runs 12 residues. V shed 6 bases and J 7 bases; nucleotides not matched to a gene: 4. The CDR3 nucleotides read TGTGCCAGCAGAGCAGGGGGCAGTGGCTACACCTTC. Translation gives CASRAGGSGYTF.

This chain links TRBV5-5 with TRBJ2-7; 12 nucleotides line up with TRBD1. This CDR3 has 14 residues. V was clipped by 5 bases and J by 5 bases; unmatched bases: 5. The germline CDR1 and CDR2 sequences are SGHKS and YYEKEE (reference sequence). The CDR3 protein is CASRWDRGRNEQYF. CDR3 coding DNA: TGTGCCAGCAGATGGGACAGGGGGCGGAACGAGCAGTACTTC.

The gene calls are TRBV27 and TRBJ1-6; D not certain. Germline V gives CDR1 MNHEY, CDR2 SMNVEV (reference sequence). Trimming cost V 2 bases and J 10 bases, with 6 bases left between them. The CDR3 contains 12 residues. The CDR3 loop is CASSLADSPLHF. The DNA of the CDR3 is TGTGCCAGCAGTTTAGCAGACTCACCCCTCCACTTT.

The CDR3 DNA reads as TGTGCCAGTAGTTTCGGACACTGGGACTATGGCTACACCTTC. It translates to CASSFGHWDYGYTF. The chain carries TRBV19 and TRBJ1-2; tentative D call: TRBD1 (5 bases). This CDR3 is built from 14 residues. Trimming took off 5 bases at V and 3 bases at J, with 13 bases between the two ends. CDR1 and CDR2 from the germline V gene are LNHDA and SQIVND (reference sequence).

With regard to this clone: Other DNA sequences in this sample translate to the same CDR3. The chain carries TRBV5-1 and TRBJ1-2; 11 positions match TRBD1. Germline CDR1 SGHRS, CDR2 YFSETQ. With V trimmed by 4 bases and J by 6 bases, 5 bases remained unmatched. The CDR3 spans 14 residues. For the CDR3, the DNA is TGCGCCAGCAGCCTGTGGACAGGGGGCGATGGCTACACCTTC. It codes for CASSLWTGGDGYTF.

CDR3 coding DNA: TGCGCCAGCAGCTCGGGACAGGGAGGCCGAGAGACCCAGTACTTC. Translating it yields CASSSGQGGRETQYF. V usage is TRBV5-1 and J usage is TRBJ2-5, with 9 bases matching TRBD1. The CDR3 length is 15 residues. Trimming at V came to 3 bases and at J to 4 bases, leaving 7 bases not matched to a gene. The germline gives CDR1 SGHRS, CDR2 YFSETQ.

The gene calls are TRBV18 and TRBJ2-7, with no clear D. V was clipped by 0 bases and J by 2 bases, with 5 bases between them. The germline gives CDR1 KGHSH, CDR2 LQKENI. This CDR3 region has 13 residues. The CDR3 spells CASSPPGPYEQYF. CDR3 sequence (DNA): TGTGCCAGCTCACCACCTGGCCCCTACGAGCAGTACTTC.

The chain couples TRBV11-2 to TRBJ1-1; D call uncertain. The CDR3 runs 14 residues. Looked up from germline, CDR1 is SGHAT and CDR2 is FQNNGV. Trimming pared 5 bases from V and 5 bases from J, leaving 15 bases between. CDR3 region: CASSLTRYGTEAFF. The DNA of the CDR3 is TGTGCCAGCAGCCTCACGAGGTATGGTACTGAAGCTTTCTTT.

This chain joins TRBV18 and TRBJ2-2; D not certain. CDR1 is KGHSH, CDR2 LQKENI, per germline. The CDR3 loop spans 12 amino acids. Deletions cut 3 bases from V and 7 bases from J, with 6 bases between. In DNA form, the CDR3 reads TGTGCCAGCTCACCCGACGGCGGGGAGCTGTTTTTT. It codes for CASSPDGGELFF.

The rearrangement links TRBV24-1 to TRBJ2-5; D ambiguous. Germline lookup yields CDR1 KGHDR and CDR2 SFDVKD. CDR3 length equals 13 residues. Trimming removed 2 bases from V and 2 bases from J, with 5 bases in between. CDR3 protein: CATSDSRQETQYF. CDR3 DNA sequence: TGTGCCACCAGTGATTCCCGGCAAGAGACCCAGTACTTC.

The sample holds a few counts of this clone. CDR3 protein: CASSQNLQGGEGYTF. CDR3 coding DNA: TGCGCCAGCAGCCAGAACTTACAAGGGGGAGAGGGCTACACCTTC. The chain joins TRBV4-3 to TRBJ1-2, with a possible D match to TRBD1 (6 bases). Germline CDR1 reads LGHNA; CDR2 reads YSLEER. The CDR3 runs 15 residues. V shed 3 bases and J shed 8 bases, with 19 bases lying between them.